These T cell receptor beta chains were read from a single sample in a study of tumor-infiltrating lymphocytes in primary liver carcinoma. TCRdb re-analysed the multiplex PCR reads in MiXCR, keeping a single row per CDR3 protein. This sample yields 100,000 to 150,000 distinct CDR3 sequences, of which 64% are seen a single time; roughly 8% belongs to the top ten. Sequencing input: liver tumor tissue from sampling region 3. The receptor source for this set is a woman in her sixties with primary liver carcinoma and hepatitis B virus infection. CDR3s include the opening cysteine and the closing phenylalanine or tryptophan.

CDR3 protein	V gene	J gene
CAISESRLQAERDTQYF	TRBV10-3	TRBJ2-3
CASSPLAGGPNFYNEQFF	TRBV4-1	TRBJ2-1
CASSRRDKTVTQYF	TRBV28	TRBJ2-3
CASSFLRDNALNTF	TRBV28	TRBJ1-2
CSVVDSEGMNTEAFF	TRBV29-1	TRBJ1-1
CASTSGRGGSYNSPLHF	TRBV5-6	TRBJ1-6
CASSFTEQTIVYNEQFF	TRBV5-6	TRBJ2-1
CASSFSDRAGAEAFF	TRBV7-8	TRBJ1-1
CSVGSGTGGLETQYF	TRBV29-1	TRBJ2-5
CAGSMTGNTEAFF	TRBV6-1	TRBJ1-1
CSVDYPSGSETQYF	TRBV29-1	TRBJ2-5
CSVEELGGGGSYNEQFF	TRBV29-1	TRBJ2-1
CASREAGALEEQYF	TRBV6-1	TRBJ2-7
CASSFIGPGNTEAFF	TRBV5-1	TRBJ1-1
CASSPRTSGIQETHCF	TRBV7-9	TRBJ2-5
CASSLDGWARDIQYF	TRBV11-2	TRBJ2-4
CASSWGLADTGELFF	TRBV11-2	TRBJ2-2
CASSYSARGVAGGYNEQFF	TRBV6-5	TRBJ2-1
CAGSRSSGFTDAQYF	TRBV11-1	TRBJ2-3
CAGSWDATDMQCF	TRBV28	TRBJ2-3
CASSLRTGGTGKLIF	TRBV11-2	TRBJ2-2
CASRSLGSSYNEQFF	TRBV28	TRBJ2-1
CSAETGGVTEANVLTF	TRBV29-1	TRBJ2-6
CASSLLHNGELFF	TRBV7-9	TRBJ2-2
CSAAERANTGELFF	TRBV29-1	TRBJ2-2
CASSRTSGSYNGQFF	TRBV28	TRBJ2-1
CASSDYERYF	TRBV6-1	TRBJ2-7
CSVGGTSATGGLLF	TRBV29-1	TRBJ2-2
CASAGRDFQETQYF	TRBV6-5	TRBJ2-5
CASSLSGQTSTDTQYF	TRBV5-1	TRBJ2-3
CASIQTQQCGETQYF	TRBV11-3	TRBJ2-5
CASQLELAYEQYF	TRBV7-2	TRBJ2-7
CTSSETGTDRETQYF	TRBV11-3	TRBJ2-5
CASSLDLIVWYDEQFF	TRBV11-2	TRBJ2-1
CATAGERDTDTHYF	TRBV10-1	TRBJ2-3
CSVQRDHSYNEQFF	TRBV29-1	TRBJ2-1